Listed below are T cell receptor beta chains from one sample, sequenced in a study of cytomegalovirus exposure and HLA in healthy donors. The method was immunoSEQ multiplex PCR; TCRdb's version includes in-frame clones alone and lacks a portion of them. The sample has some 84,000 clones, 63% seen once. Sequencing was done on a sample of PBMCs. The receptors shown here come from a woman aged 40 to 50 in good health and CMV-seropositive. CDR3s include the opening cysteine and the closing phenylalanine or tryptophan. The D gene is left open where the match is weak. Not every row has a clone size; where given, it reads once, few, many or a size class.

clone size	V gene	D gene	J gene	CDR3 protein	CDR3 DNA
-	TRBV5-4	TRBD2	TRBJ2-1	CASSPGTSRRAHNEQFF	TGTGCCAGCAGCCCAGGGACTAGTCGGCGGGCACACAATGAGCAGTTCTTC
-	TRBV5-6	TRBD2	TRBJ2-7	CASSLEASGIYEQYF	TGTGCCAGCAGCTTGGAGGCTAGCGGGATCTACGAGCAGTACTTC
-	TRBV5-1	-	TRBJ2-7	CASSPGGYRMAYEQYF	TGCGCCAGCAGCCCCGGAGGGTACCGAATGGCCTACGAGCAGTACTTC
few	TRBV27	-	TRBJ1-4	CASSSPGGSEKLFF	TGTGCCAGCAGTTCCCCGGGGGGGTCGGAAAAACTGTTTTTT
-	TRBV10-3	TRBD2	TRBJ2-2	CAISVGLAVTTGELFF	TGTGCCATCAGTGTGGGACTAGCGGTGACCACCGGGGAGCTGTTTTTT
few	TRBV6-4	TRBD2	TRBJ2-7	CASSDGTGGYEQYF	TGTGCCAGCAGTGACGGGACGGGAGGGTACGAGCAGTACTTC
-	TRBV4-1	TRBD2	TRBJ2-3	CASSQYSAGVEYF	TGCGCCAGCAGCCAATATTCGGCGGGAGTGGAGTATTTT
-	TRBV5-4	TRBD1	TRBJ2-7	CASSLPAGRDSSYEQYF	TGTGCCAGCAGCTTGCCCGCGGGCCGGGACAGCTCCTACGAGCAGTACTTC
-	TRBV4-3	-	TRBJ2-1	CASSQDPSFSNEQFF	TGCGCCAGCAGCCAAGATCCCTCTTTCTCCAATGAGCAGTTCTTC
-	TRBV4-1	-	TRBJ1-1	CASSQITANTEAFF	TGCGCCAGCAGCCAAATAACAGCGAACACTGAAGCTTTCTTT
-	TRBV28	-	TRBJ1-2	CASSRTVYGYTF	TGTGCCAGCAGCCGGACAGTTTATGGCTACACCTTC
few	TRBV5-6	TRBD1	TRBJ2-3	CASNEGTGATDTQYF	TGTGCCAGCAACGAAGGGACAGGGGCCACAGATACGCAGTATTTT
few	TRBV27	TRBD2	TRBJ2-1	CASSVRGSGRIGSEQFF	TGTGCCAGCAGTGTCCGCGGTAGCGGGAGAATCGGGAGTGAGCAGTTCTTC